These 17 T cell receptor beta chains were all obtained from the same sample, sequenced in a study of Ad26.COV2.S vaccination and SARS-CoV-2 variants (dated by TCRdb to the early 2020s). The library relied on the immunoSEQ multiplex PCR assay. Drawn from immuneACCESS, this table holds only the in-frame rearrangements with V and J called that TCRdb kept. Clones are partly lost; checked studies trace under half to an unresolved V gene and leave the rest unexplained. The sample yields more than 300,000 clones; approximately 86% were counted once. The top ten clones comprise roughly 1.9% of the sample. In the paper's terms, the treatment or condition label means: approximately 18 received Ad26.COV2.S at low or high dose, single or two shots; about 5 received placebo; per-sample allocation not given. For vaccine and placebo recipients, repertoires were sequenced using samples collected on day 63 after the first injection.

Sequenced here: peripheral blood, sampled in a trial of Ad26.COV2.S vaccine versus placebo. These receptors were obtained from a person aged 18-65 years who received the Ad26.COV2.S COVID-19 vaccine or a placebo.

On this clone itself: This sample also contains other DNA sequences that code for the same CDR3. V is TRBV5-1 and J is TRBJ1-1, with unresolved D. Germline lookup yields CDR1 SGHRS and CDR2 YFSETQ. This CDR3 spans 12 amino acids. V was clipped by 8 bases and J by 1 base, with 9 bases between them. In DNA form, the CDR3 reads TGCGCCAGTCGGGCCGGGAACACTGAAGCTTTCTTT. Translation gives CASRAGNTEAFF.

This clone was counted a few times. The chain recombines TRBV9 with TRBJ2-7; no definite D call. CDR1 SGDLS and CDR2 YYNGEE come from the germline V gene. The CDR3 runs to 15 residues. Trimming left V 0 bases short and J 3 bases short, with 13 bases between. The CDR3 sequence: CASSVDMAPFYEQYF. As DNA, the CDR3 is TGTGCCAGCAGCGTAGACATGGCCCCATTCTACGAGCAGTACTTC.

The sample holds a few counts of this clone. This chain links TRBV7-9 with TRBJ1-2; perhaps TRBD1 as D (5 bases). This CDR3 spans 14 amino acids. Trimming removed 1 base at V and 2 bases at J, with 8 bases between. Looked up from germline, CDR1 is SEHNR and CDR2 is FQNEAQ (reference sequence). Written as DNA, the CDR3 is TGTGCCAGCAGCTTAGGGGCAGGGAACTATGGCTACACCTTC. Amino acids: CASSLGAGNYGYTF.

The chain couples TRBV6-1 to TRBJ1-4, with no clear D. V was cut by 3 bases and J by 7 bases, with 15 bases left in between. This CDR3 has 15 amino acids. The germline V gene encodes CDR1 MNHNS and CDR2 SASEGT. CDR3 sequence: CASSDRTLPGEKLFF. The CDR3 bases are TGTGCCAGCAGTGACCGGACCCTACCAGGTGAAAAACTGTTTTTT.

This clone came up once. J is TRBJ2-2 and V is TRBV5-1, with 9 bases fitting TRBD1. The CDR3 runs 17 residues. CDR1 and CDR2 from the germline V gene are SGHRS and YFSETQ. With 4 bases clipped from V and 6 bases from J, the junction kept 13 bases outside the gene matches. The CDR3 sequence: CASSAQDRGKMSGELFF. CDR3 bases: TGCGCCAGCAGCGCTCAGGACAGGGGTAAAATGTCCGGGGAGCTGTTTTTT.

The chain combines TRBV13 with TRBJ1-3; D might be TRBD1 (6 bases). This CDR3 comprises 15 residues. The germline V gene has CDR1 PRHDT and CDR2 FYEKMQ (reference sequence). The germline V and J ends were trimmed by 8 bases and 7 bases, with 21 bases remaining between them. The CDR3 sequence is CASLLNTGRANTIYF. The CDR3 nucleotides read TGTGCCAGCCTGCTTAATACAGGGAGGGCTAACACCATATATTTT.

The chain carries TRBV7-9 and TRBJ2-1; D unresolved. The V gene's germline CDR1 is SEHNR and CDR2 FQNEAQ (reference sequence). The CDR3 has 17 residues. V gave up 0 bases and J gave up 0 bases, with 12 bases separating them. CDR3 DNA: TGTGCCAGCAGCTTAGCGCCAGCGCTTCGCTCCTACAATGAGCAGTTCTTC. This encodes CASSLAPALRSYNEQFF.

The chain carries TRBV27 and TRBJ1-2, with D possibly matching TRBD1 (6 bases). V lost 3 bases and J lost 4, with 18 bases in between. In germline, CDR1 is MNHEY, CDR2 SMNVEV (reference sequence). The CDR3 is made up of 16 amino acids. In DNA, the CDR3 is TGTGCCAGCAGTTTGGGGGGCAGGTGGCTAGGCTATGGCTACACCTTC. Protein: CASSLGGRWLGYGYTF.

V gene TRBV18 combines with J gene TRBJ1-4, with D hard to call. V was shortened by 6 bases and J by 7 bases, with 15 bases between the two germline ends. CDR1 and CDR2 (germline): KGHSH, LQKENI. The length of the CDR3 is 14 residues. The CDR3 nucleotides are TGTGCCAGCTCCCCGAGAGCCTGGAGTGAAAAACTGTTTTTT. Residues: CASSPRAWSEKLFF. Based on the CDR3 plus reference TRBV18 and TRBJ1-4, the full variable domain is NAGVMQNPRHLVRRRGQEARLRCSPMKGHSHVYWYRQLPEEGLKFMVYLQKENIIDESGMPKERFSAEFPKEGPSILRIQQVVRGDSAAYFCASSPRAWSEKLFFGSGTQLSVL.

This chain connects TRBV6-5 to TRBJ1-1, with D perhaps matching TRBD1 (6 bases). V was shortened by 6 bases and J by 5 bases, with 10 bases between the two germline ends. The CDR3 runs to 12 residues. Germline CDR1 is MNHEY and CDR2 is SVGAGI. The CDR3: CASRTTGTEAFF. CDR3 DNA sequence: TGTGCCAGCAGGACCACAGGGACTGAAGCTTTCTTT.

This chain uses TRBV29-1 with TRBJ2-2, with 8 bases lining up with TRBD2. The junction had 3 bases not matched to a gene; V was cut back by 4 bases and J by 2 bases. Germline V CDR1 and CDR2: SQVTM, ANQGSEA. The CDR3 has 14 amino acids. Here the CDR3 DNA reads TGCAGCGTTGGCGGGGGGACAAACACCGGGGAGCTGTTTTTT. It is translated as CSVGGGTNTGELFF.

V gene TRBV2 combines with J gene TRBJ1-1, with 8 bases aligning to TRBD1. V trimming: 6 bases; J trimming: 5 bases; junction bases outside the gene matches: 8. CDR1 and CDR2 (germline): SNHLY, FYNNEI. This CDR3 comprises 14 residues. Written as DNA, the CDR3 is TGTGCCAGCAGGCCTCAGGGGGCGGGGACTGAAGCTTTCTTT. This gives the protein CASRPQGAGTEAFF.

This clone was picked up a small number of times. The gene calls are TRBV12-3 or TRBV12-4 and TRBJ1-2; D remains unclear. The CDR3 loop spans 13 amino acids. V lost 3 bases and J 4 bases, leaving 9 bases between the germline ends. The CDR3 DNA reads TGTGCCAGCAGTTTTCCCCGGGGCTATGGCTACACCTTC. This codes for CASSFPRGYGYTF.

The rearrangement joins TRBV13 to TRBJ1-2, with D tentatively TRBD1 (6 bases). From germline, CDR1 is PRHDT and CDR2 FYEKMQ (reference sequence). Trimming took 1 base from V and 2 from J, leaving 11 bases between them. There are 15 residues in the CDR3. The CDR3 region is CASSLEVQGNYGYTF. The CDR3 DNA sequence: TGTGCCAGCAGCTTAGAAGTCCAGGGGAACTATGGCTACACCTTC.

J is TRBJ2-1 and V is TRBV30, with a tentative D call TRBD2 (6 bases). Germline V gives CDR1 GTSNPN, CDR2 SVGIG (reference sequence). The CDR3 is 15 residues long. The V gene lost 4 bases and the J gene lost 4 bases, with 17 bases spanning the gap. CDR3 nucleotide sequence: TGTGCCTGGATTCAAGGAGGGACGGTATACAATGAGCAGTTCTTC. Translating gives CAWIQGGTVYNEQFF.

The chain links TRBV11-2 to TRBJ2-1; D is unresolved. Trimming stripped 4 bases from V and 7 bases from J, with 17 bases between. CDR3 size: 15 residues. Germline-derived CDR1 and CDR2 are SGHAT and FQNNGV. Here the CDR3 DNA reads TGTGCCAGCAGCTCCAGCTACAGCACAGCAAATGAGCAGTTCTTC. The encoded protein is CASSSSYSTANEQFF. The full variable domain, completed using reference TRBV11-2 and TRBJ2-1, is EAGVAQSPRYKIIEKRQSVAFWCNPISGHATLYWYQQILGQGPKLLIQFQNNGVVDDSQLPKDRFSAERLKGVDSTLKIQPAKLEDSAVYLCASSSSYSTANEQFFGPGTRLTVL.

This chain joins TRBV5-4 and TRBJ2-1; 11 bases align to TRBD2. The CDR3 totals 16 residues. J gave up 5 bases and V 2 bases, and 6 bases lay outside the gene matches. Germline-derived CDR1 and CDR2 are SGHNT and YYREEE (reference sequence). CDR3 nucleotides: TGTGCCAGCAGCTTAGCCCCGGGACTAGCGGACAATGAGCAGTTCTTC. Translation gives CASSLAPGLADNEQFF.